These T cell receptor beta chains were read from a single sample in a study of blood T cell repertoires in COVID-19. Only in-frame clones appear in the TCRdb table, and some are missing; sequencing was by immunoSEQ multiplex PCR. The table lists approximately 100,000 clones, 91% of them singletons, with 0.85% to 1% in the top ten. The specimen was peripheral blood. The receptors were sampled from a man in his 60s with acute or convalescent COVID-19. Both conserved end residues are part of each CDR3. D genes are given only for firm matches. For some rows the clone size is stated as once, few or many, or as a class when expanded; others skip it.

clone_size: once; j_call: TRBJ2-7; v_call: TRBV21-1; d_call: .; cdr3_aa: CASSKNKTRTAPYEQYF; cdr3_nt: TGTGCCAGCAGCAAAAATAAGACTCGGACTGCCCCCTACGAGCAGTACTTC
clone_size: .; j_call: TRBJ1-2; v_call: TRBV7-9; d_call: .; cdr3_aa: CASSSPISGDRGYTF; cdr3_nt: TGTGCCAGCAGCTCCCCTATTAGCGGGGACCGAGGCTACACCTTC
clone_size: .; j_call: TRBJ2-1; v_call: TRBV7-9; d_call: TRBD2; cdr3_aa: CASSPGTSGAAAEQFF; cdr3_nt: TGTGCCAGCAGTCCCGGGACTAGCGGGGCGGCCGCTGAGCAGTTCTTC
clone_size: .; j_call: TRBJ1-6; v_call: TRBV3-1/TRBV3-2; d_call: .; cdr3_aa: CASSQASTELSPLHF; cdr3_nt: TGTGCCAGCAGCCAAGCTTCGACAGAACTTTCACCCCTCCACTTT
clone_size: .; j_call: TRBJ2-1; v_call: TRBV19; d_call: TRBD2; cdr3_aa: CASSSVAGEVEQFF; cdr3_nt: TGTGCCAGTAGTAGTGTAGCGGGAGAGGTTGAGCAGTTCTTC
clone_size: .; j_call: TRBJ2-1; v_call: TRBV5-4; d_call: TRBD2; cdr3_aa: CASSLGGTTVGNEQFF; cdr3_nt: TGCGCCAGCAGCTTGGGAGGGACTACGGTAGGCAATGAGCAGTTCTTC
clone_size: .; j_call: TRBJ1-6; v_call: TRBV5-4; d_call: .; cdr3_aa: CASSSLKSSYNSPLHF; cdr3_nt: TGTGCCAGCAGCTCACTCAAGAGCTCCTATAATTCACCCCTCCACTTT
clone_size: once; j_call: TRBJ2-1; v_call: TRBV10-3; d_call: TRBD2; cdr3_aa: CAIGGLAGEGEQFF; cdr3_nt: TGTGCCATCGGTGGACTAGCGGGAGAAGGGGAGCAGTTCTTC
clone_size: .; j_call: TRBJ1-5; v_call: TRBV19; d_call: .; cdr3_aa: CASSMTLGQPQHF; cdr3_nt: TGTGCCAGTAGTATGACTTTGGGTCAGCCCCAGCATTTT
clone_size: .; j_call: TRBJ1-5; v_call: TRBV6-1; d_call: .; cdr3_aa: CASSEAGRTNQPQHF; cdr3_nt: TGTGCCAGCAGTGAAGCAGGGAGGACCAATCAGCCCCAGCATTTT
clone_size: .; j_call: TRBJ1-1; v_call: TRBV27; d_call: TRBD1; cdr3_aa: CASRYATGGYMNTEAFF; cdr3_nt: TGTGCCAGCCGCTACGCGACAGGGGGATACATGAACACTGAAGCTTTCTTT
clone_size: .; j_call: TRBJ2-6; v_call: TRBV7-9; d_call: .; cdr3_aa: CASSLVGAAQSGANVLTF; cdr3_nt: TGTGCCAGCAGCTTAGTGGGGGCCGCCCAATCTGGGGCCAACGTCCTGACTTTC
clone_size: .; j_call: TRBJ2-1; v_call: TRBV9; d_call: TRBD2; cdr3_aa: CASRLEGLEDAEQFF; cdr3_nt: TGTGCCAGCAGGTTAGAGGGACTAGAGGACGCTGAGCAGTTCTTC
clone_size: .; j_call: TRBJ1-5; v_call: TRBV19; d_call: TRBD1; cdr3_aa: CASSIGIGGTGGNQPQHF; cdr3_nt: TGTGCCAGTAGTATAGGAATAGGGGGGACAGGGGGTAATCAGCCCCAGCATTTT
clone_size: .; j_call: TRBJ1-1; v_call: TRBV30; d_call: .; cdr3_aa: CAWRRGAPTEAFF; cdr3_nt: TGTGCCTGGAGACGGGGGGCTCCCACTGAAGCTTTCTTT
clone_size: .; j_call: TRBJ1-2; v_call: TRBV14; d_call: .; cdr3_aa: CASSQAKIQGYYGYTF; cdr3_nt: TGTGCCAGCAGCCAAGCGAAGATACAGGGATACTATGGCTACACCTTC
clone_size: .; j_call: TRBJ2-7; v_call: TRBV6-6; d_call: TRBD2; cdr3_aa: CASSQPSGSLHEQYF; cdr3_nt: TGTGCCAGCAGTCAACCTAGCGGGAGCTTACACGAGCAGTACTTC
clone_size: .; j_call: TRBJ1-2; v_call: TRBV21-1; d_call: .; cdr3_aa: CASSDEHGAGWDYTF; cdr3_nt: TGTGCCAGCAGCGATGAACACGGCGCGGGGTGGGACTACACCTTC
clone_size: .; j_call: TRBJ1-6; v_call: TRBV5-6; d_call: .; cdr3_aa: CASSSDGRGVSPLHF; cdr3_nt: TGTGCCAGCAGTTCGGACGGCCGGGGAGTTTCACCCCTCCACTTT
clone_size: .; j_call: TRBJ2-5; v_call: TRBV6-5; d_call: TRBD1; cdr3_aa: CASTRDRGFRETQYF; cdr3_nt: TGTGCCAGCACCCGGGACAGGGGTTTTAGGGAGACCCAGTACTTC
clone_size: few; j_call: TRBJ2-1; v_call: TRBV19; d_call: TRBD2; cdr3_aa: CASSIGLAGTEQFF; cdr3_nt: TGTGCCAGTAGTATAGGGCTAGCGGGAACTGAGCAGTTCTTC
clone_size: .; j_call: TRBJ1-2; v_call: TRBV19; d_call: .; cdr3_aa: CASSPRVGDYGYTF; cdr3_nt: TGTGCCAGTAGTCCGCGGGTGGGAGACTATGGCTACACCTTC
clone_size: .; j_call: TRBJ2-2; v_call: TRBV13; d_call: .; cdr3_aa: CATGRPEDGELFF; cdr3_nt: TGTGCCACCGGAAGACCCGAGGACGGGGAGCTGTTTTTT
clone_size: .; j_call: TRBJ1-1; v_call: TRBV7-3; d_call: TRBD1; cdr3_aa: CASSSRSQGADEAFF; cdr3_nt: TGTGCCAGCAGCTCCCGTTCCCAGGGGGCAGATGAAGCTTTCTTT
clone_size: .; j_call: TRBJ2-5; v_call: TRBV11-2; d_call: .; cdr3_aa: CASSLDRKGREQETQYF; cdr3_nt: TGTGCCAGCAGCTTAGATCGTAAGGGCCGGGAGCAAGAGACCCAGTACTTC
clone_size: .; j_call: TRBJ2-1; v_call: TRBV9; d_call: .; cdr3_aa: CASSVQGNEQFF; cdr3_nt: TGTGCCAGCAGCGTACAGGGCAATGAGCAGTTCTTC
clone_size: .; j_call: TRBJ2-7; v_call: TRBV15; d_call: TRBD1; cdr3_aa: CATSRGTGTGDLNYEQYF; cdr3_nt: TGTGCCACCAGCAGAGGTACCGGGACAGGGGATTTGAACTACGAGCAGTACTTC
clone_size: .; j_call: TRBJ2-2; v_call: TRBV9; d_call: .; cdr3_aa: CASSPRGSYPRGELFF; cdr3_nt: TGTGCCAGCAGCCCGAGGGGGAGTTACCCCCGAGGGGAGCTGTTTTTT
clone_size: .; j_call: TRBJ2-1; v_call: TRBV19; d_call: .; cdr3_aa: CASGSTRTGRDEQFF; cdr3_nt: TGTGCCAGTGGATCGACAAGGACAGGGAGGGATGAGCAGTTCTTC
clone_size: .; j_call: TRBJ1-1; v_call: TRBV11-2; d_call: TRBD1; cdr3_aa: CASSRGQGDTEAFF; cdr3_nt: TGTGCCAGCAGCCGAGGACAGGGAGACACTGAAGCTTTCTTT
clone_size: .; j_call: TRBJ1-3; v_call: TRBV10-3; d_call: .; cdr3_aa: CAISLDSSGNTIYF; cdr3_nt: TGTGCCATCAGTCTAGACAGCTCTGGAAACACCATATATTTT
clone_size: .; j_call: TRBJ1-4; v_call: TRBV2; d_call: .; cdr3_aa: CASRQTEANEKLFF; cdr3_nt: TGTGCCAGCAGGCAGACAGAGGCTAATGAAAAACTGTTTTTT
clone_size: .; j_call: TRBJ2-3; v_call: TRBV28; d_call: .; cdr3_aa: CASSRALGGIPTDTQYF; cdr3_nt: TGTGCCAGCAGTAGGGCCCTGGGGGGAATCCCCACAGATACGCAGTATTTT
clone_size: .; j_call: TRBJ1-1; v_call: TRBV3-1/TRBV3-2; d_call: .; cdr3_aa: CASSRGGAEAFF; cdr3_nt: TGTGCCAGCAGCCGGGGGGGGGCTGAAGCTTTCTTT
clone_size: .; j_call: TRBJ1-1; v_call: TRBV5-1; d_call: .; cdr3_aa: CASHPVSGLETEAFF; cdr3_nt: TGCGCCAGCCACCCTGTTAGCGGGTTGGAAACTGAAGCTTTCTTT
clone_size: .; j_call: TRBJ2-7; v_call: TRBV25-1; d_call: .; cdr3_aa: CASSEWTETYEQYF; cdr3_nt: TGTGCCAGCAGTGAATGGACAGAAACCTACGAGCAGTACTTC
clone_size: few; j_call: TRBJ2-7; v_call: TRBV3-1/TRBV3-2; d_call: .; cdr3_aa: CASSQTVKDEQYF; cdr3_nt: TGTGCCAGCAGCCAAACAGTCAAAGACGAGCAGTACTTC
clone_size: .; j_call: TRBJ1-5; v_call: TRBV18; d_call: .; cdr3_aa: CASSLSGDSNQPQHF; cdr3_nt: TGTGCCAGCTCATTATCAGGGGATAGCAATCAGCCCCAGCATTTT
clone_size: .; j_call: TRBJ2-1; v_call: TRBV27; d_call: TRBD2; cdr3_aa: CASSAAGGQYNEQFF; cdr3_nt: TGTGCCAGCAGTGCAGCGGGAGGGCAATACAATGAGCAGTTCTTC
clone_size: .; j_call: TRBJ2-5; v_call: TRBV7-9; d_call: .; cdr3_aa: CASSLDIQETQYF; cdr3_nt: TGTGCCAGCAGCTTGGACATTCAAGAGACCCAGTACTTC
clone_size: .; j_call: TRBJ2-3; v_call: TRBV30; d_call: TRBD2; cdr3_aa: CAWSRLAGGTDTQYF; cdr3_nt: TGTGCCTGGTCTAGACTAGCGGGAGGAACAGATACGCAGTATTTT
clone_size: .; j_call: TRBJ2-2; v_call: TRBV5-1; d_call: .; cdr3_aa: CASSLDRTGELFF; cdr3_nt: TGCGCCAGCAGCTTGGACCGGACCGGGGAGCTGTTTTTT
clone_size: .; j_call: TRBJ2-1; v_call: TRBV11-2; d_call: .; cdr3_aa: CASSLEGSSYNEQFF; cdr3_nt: TGTGCCAGCAGCTTAGAGGGGAGCTCCTACAATGAGCAGTTCTTC
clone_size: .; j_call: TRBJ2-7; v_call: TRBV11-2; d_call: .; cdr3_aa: CASSPRVAVGGYEQYF; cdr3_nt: TGTGCCAGCAGCCCTCGGGTCGCGGTCGGAGGCTACGAGCAGTACTTC
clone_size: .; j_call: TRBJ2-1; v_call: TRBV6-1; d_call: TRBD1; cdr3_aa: CASRLDRDNYNEQFF; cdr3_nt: TGTGCCAGCAGACTTGACAGGGATAACTACAATGAGCAGTTCTTC
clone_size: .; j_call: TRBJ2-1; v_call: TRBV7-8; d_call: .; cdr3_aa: CASSLARNEQFF; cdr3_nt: TGTGCCAGCAGCTTAGCTCGTAATGAGCAGTTCTTC
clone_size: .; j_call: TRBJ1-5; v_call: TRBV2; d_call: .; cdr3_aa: CASRTTSSNQPQHF; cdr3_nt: TGTGCCAGCAGGACGACTTCAAGCAATCAGCCCCAGCATTTT
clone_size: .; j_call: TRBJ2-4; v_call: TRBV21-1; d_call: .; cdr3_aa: CASSKRLAVIAKNIQYF; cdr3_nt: TGTGCCAGCAGCAAACGGCTGGCGGTTATAGCCAAAAACATTCAGTACTTC
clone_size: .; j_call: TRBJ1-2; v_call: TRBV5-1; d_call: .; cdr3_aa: CASSFGERHSQKTYTF; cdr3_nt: TGCGCCAGCAGCTTCGGAGAGCGCCACTCTCAAAAAACCTACACCTTC
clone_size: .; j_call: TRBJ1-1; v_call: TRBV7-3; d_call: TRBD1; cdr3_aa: CASRYTGASTEAFF; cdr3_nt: TGTGCCAGCAGGTACACAGGGGCAAGTACTGAAGCTTTCTTT
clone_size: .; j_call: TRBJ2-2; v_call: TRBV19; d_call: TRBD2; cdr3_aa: CASSTPGGRTGELFF; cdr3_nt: TGTGCCAGTAGTACCCCGGGAGGACGCACCGGGGAGCTGTTTTTT
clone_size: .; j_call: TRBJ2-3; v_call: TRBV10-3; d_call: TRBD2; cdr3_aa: CAIRGLAGTDTQYF; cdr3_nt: TGTGCCATCAGAGGACTAGCGGGCACAGATACGCAGTATTTT
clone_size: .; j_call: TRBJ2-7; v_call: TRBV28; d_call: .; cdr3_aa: CASSLLKPPGHYEQYF; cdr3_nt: TGTGCCAGCAGTTTACTAAAACCCCCAGGGCACTACGAGCAGTACTTC
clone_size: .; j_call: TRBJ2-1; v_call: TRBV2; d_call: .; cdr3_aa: CASAEVRGLSSYNEQFF; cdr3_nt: TGTGCCAGCGCAGAGGTGCGGGGATTAAGCTCCTACAATGAGCAGTTCTTC
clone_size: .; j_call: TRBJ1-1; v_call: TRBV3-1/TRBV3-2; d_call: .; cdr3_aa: CASSLNSGVEAFF; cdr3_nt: TGTGCCAGCAGCCTAAATTCGGGGGTTGAAGCTTTCTTT
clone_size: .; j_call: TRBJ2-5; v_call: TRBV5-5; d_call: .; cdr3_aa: CASSLGGEETQYF; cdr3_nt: TGTGCCAGCAGCTTGGGGGGAGAAGAGACCCAGTACTTC